This is a list of T cell receptor beta chains from one sample in a study of PD-L1 blockade in urothelial cancer. Only in-frame clones appear in the TCRdb table, and some are missing; sequencing was by immunoSEQ multiplex PCR. This table has tens of thousands of clones, under 95% appearing once. The sample in question was PBMCs, obtained around atezolizumab (anti-PD-L1) treatment. These receptors originate from an elderly woman with urothelial cancer. Each CDR3 is given with its conserved first and last residue. The order of the fields is D gene, clone size, J gene, V gene, CDR3 protein, CDR3 DNA. A D gene is named only where the DNA matches it firmly. A row's size may be missing; if present it is once, few, many or a size class.

- | - | TRBJ2-3 | TRBV5-4 | CASQSQPYEGDTQYF | TGTGCCAGCCAAAGTCAACCCTATGAGGGAGATACGCAGTATTTT
TRBD2 | - | TRBJ2-2 | TRBV10-3 | CASLPGLAGTGELFF | TGTGCCAGTCTGCCGGGACTAGCGGGCACCGGGGAGCTGTTTTTT
- | - | TRBJ2-1 | TRBV27 | CASSFQGQPYNEQFF | TGTGCCAGCAGTTTTCAAGGACAGCCTTACAATGAGCAGTTCTTC
TRBD1 | - | TRBJ2-2 | TRBV19 | CASTGTGGLGELFF | TGTGCTTCAACGGGGACAGGGGGCCTCGGGGAGCTGTTTTTT
- | many | TRBJ2-7 | TRBV27 | CASSLSPGRVGYEQYF | TGTGCCAGCAGTTTATCCCCTGGCAGGGTGGGCTACGAGCAGTACTTC
TRBD2 | - | TRBJ2-2 | TRBV2 | CASGRAGGVGELFF | TGTGCCAGTGGGAGAGCGGGAGGTGTCGGGGAGCTGTTTTTT
TRBD1 | - | TRBJ1-4 | TRBV6-5 | CASRKPGQGNEKLFF | TGTGCCAGCAGGAAGCCGGGACAGGGGAATGAAAAACTGTTTTTT
- | - | TRBJ2-2 | TRBV4-2 | CASSQDLRGSGELFF | TGTGCCAGCAGCCAAGATCTAAGGGGATCCGGGGAGCTGTTTTTT
- | once | TRBJ2-3 | TRBV5-1 | CASSEEPPGSSTDTQYF | TGCGCCAGCAGCGAAGAACCCCCGGGTAGCAGCACAGATACGCAGTATTTT
- | - | TRBJ2-1 | TRBV7-9 | CASSALGRMYNEQFF | TGTGCCAGCAGCGCATTGGGGAGGATGTACAATGAGCAGTTCTTC
- | - | TRBJ2-2 | TRBV13 | CASSLLGGPNTGELFF | TGTGCCAGCAGCTTGCTTGGCGGGCCGAACACCGGGGAGCTGTTTTTT
- | - | TRBJ2-1 | TRBV5-1 | CASSRPPGNEQFF | TGCGCCAGCAGCCGCCCCCCAGGCAATGAGCAGTTCTTC
- | once | TRBJ1-5 | TRBV6-5 | CASSQAGGNQPQHF | TGTGCCAGCAGTCAAGCCGGCGGGAATCAGCCCCAGCATTTT
- | - | TRBJ1-4 | TRBV4-1 | CASSQGAGGSEKLFF | TGCGCCAGCAGCCAGGGGGCGGGGGGAAGTGAAAAACTGTTTTTT
TRBD2 | - | TRBJ2-1 | TRBV7-2 | CASSLGLAGGASSYNEQFF | TGTGCCAGCAGCCTGGGACTAGCGGGAGGGGCGAGCTCCTACAATGAGCAGTTCTTC
- | - | TRBJ2-5 | TRBV9 | CASSVGVGSGQETQYF | TGTGCCAGCAGCGTAGGTGTCGGGAGTGGTCAAGAGACCCAGTACTTC
- | - | TRBJ2-1 | TRBV7-9 | CASSLGTRRDEQFF | TGTGCCAGCAGCTTAGGGACCCGCAGGGATGAGCAGTTCTTC
TRBD2 | - | TRBJ2-1 | TRBV28 | CASSPGGRAGYNEQFF | TGTGCCAGCAGTCCCGGCGGGAGGGCCGGGTACAATGAGCAGTTCTTC
- | once | TRBJ2-7 | TRBV2 | CASRPQGVHSYEQYF | TGTGCCAGCAGGCCACAGGGAGTACACTCCTACGAGCAGTACTTC
- | - | TRBJ1-1 | TRBV14 | CASSRRTANTEAFF | TGTGCCAGCAGCCGACGGACAGCGAACACTGAAGCTTTCTTT
TRBD2 | - | TRBJ2-5 | TRBV7-3 | CASSLGTSGGQYF | TGTGCCAGCAGCCTTGGGACTAGCGGGGGACAGTACTTC
- | - | TRBJ2-1 | TRBV7-2 | CASSSNRDEQFF | TGTGCCAGCAGCTCCAATCGGGATGAGCAGTTCTTC
TRBD2 | - | TRBJ2-7 | TRBV28 | CASRSGDRAAGF | TGTGCCAGCAGGAGCGGGGACCGAGCTGCGGGATTC
TRBD2 | - | TRBJ2-3 | TRBV30 | CAWSRGSGSPDTQYF | TGTGCCTGGAGCCGGGGTAGCGGGAGCCCAGATACGCAGTATTTT
TRBD1 | once | TRBJ2-1 | TRBV7-9 | CASSSLRTPGQGMSNEQFF | TGTGCCAGCAGCTCGTTACGGACACCGGGACAGGGTATGTCGAATGAGCAGTTCTTC
TRBD1 | - | TRBJ1-2 | TRBV28 | CASSSPGQGINYGYTF | TGTGCCAGCAGTTCCCCAGGACAGGGGATTAACTATGGCTACACCTTC
TRBD1 | - | TRBJ1-4 | TRBV2 | CASIRGLKDEKLFF | TGTGCCAGCATCAGGGGGCTTAAGGATGAAAAACTGTTTTTT
- | - | TRBJ2-6 | TRBV27 | CASSRSAGTGANVLTF | TGTGCCAGCAGTCGGTCCGCGGGCACCGGGGCCAACGTCCTGACTTTC
- | few | TRBJ1-1 | TRBV28 | CAAEGGGNTEAFF | TGTGCCGCCGAAGGGGGGGGGAACACTGAAGCTTTCTTT
- | - | TRBJ1-2 | TRBV4-1 | CASSQPLRTVDGYTF | TGCGCCAGCAGCCAGCCCCTCCGGACAGTGGATGGCTACACCTTC
- | - | TRBJ1-3 | TRBV30 | CAWSVGAGNTIYF | TGTGCCTGGAGTGTAGGGGCGGGAAACACCATATATTTT
- | - | TRBJ2-7 | TRBV29-1 | CSVETSVYEQYF | TGCAGCGTTGAGACTAGTGTCTACGAGCAGTACTTC
TRBD1 | - | TRBJ2-1 | TRBV28 | CASISGRGCFF | TGTGCCAGCATTTCGGGCAGGGGGTGCTTCTTC
TRBD1 | - | TRBJ1-3 | TRBV10-3 | CAISGTGGLSGNTIYF | TGTGCCATCAGTGGGACAGGGGGTTTGTCTGGAAACACCATATATTTT
- | - | TRBJ1-2 | TRBV28 | CASSRPSLRGYGYTF | TGTGCCAGCAGTCGCCCCTCATTGAGGGGGTATGGCTACACCTTC
- | few | TRBJ2-2 | TRBV30 | CAWTFSGELFF | TGTGCCTGGACGTTTTCCGGGGAGCTGTTTTTT
- | - | TRBJ2-1 | TRBV27 | CASSFQSEDNEQFF | TGTGCCAGCAGTTTTCAATCAGAAGACAATGAGCAGTTCTTC
- | - | TRBJ2-2 | TRBV30 | CAWSPVGGGELFF | TGTGCCTGGAGTCCCGTGGGGGGCGGGGAGCTGTTTTTT
- | - | TRBJ1-4 | TRBV19 | CASSTSATNEKLFF | TGTGCCAGTAGTACCTCGGCAACTAATGAAAAACTGTTTTTT
- | once | TRBJ1-4 | TRBV19 | CASSITGREVLKLFF | TGTGCCAGTAGTATCACGGGCAGGGAGGTATTGAAACTGTTTTTT
TRBD2 | - | TRBJ2-7 | TRBV5-1 | CASNSGASYEQYF | TGCGCCAGCAACAGCGGGGCTTCCTACGAGCAGTACTTC
- | - | TRBJ2-7 | TRBV2 | CASRDRANSLEQYF | TGTGCCAGCAGAGATCGCGCTAACTCTCTCGAGCAGTACTTC